This TCR beta chain was recorded in a study of blood T cell repertoires in COVID-19. V was cut by 5 bases and J by 0 bases, with 11 bases left in between. Germline CDR1 and CDR2: KGHSH and LQKENI. The CDR3 has 14 amino acids. Clones were sequenced by immunoSEQ multiplex PCR, and TCRdb holds only the in-frame ones, with some missing. The sample has approximately 210,000 clones, approximately 80% seen once. This chain uses TRBV18 with TRBJ2-7; maybe TRBD1 (6 bases). Specimen: peripheral blood. This TCR came from a human donor in a cohort sampled during active COVID-19. The CDR3 protein is CASSLQGSSYEQYF. CDR3 bases: TGTGCCAGCTCATTACAGGGAAGCTCCTACGAGCAGTACTTC. Full variable domain (rest looked up from reference TRBV18 and TRBJ2-7): NAGVMQNPRHLVRRRGQEARLRCSPMKGHSHVYWYRQLPEEGLKFMVYLQKENIIDESGMPKERFSAEFPKEGPSILRIQQVVRGDSAAYFCASSLQGSSYEQYFGPGTRLTVT.